This T cell receptor beta chain comes out of a study of blood T cell repertoires in COVID-19. Study summary: PBMCs, B-cell-depleted T cells, or T cells were the source of the cDNA or gDNA that made up the material.

Source study methods: For nucleated cells, counts were estimated from reference gene primer amplification. The assay was immunoSEQ multiplex PCR, and TCRdb's table has in-frame clones only and misses some. V, J and clone size derive from that table, while D and trimming were established from the DNA sequence. This sample has roughly 180,000 clones, with approximately 83% found just once. CDR1 and CDR2 (germline): SNHLY, FYNNEI. The V and J ends lost 8 bases and 3 bases respectively, with 10 bases between them. This CDR3 comprises 12 residues. The TCR sequence derives from a man in his 60s with acute or convalescent COVID-19. The J gene is TRBJ1-1, the V gene TRBV2; D uncertain. The sample was peripheral blood. The CDR3 protein is CASLREHTEAFF. CDR3 coding DNA: TGTGCCAGCCTACGGGAGCACACTGAAGCTTTCTTT.